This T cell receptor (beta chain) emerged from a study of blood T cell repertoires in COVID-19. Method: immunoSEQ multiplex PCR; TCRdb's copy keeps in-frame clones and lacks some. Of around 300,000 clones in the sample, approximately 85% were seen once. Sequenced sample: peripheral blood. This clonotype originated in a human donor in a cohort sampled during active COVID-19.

The CDR3 sequence is CASSRQGVRPYNEQFF. The CDR3 DNA reads as TGTGCCAGCAGTCGACAGGGGGTAAGACCTTACAATGAGCAGTTCTTC. This sequence joins TRBV6-4 and TRBJ2-1; 9 bases are a match to TRBD1. The J segment lost 4 bases and the V segment lost 5 bases, leaving 9 bases of the junction unmatched. Germline V gene data show CDR1 as MRHNA and CDR2 as SNTAGT. CDR3 length: 16 amino acids.